This T cell receptor beta chain was identified in a study of cytomegalovirus exposure and HLA in healthy donors (dated by TCRdb to between 2016 and 2019). With respect to the entire study: In an earlier analysis of 587 of the donors, about 270 Gb of sequence data and roughly 100 million unique TCR beta sequences from about 179 million T cells were reported. In addition to the first cohort of 666 subjects, a separate validation cohort of approximately 130 different subjects was used. High-throughput TCR immunosequencing, statistical association of individual TCRs with disease status, and machine learning were combined to predict cytomegalovirus infection status. A later analysis re-analyzed previously published TCR beta repertoires from roughly 630 donors and added high-resolution HLA genotyping to study TCR occurrence patterns. The study aimed to test whether cataloging public T cell receptors could reveal signatures of past pathogen exposure. The study profiled the T cell repertoires of hundreds of subjects by immunosequencing and related them to cytomegalovirus serostatus. An earlier analysis of approximately 630 of the donors applied high-throughput TCR beta sequencing to assess whether each TCR beta V gene segment acted as functional or pseudogenic. On average, roughly 240,000 unique TCR beta nucleotide sequences were sequenced per donor among 398 genotyped donors of the cohort, with roughly 19% of those sequences being non-productive. Typing coverage varied by locus: about 620-630 donors for A, B, C, DRB1 and DQB1; approximately 520 for DQA1; more than 600 for DPA1; fewer than 480 for DPB1. Among the roughly 400 genotyped donors, approximately 77% belonged to the genetic ancestry cluster associated with self-reported Caucasian donors. A later genetic analysis used genome-wide SNP genotypes for about 60% of the 666 donors, treating that subset as a discovery cohort. Alongside the repertoire data, information on donor age, sex, ethnicity and CMV serostatus was compiled. In the later analysis, no new phenotypic data were used to find candidate immune exposures; instead, reliance was placed on TCR beta sequences and their occurrence across donors. Around 330 gigabases of sequencing data and 75 million to 85 million unique TCR sequences made up an early release that covered around 640 HLA-typed donors. HLA typing covered class I and class II loci at four-digit resolution. Four to six DR-DQ haplotypes were handled as single units for association and clustering, since linkage in the cohort was strong. Every repertoire in the discovery cohort had been generated on one and the same sequencing platform.

Preparation of the library involved the immunoSEQ multiplex PCR assay. For the multiplex PCR, a mixture combining 60 forward primers for TCR Vbeta segments and 13 reverse primers for TCR Jbeta segments was used. The CDR3 region of rearranged TCR beta genes was amplified from genomic DNA with a multiplex PCR assay. The amplified TCR beta libraries were sequenced on the Illumina HiSeq System as 87-base-pair reads. In the authors' own workflow: A later analysis counted approximately 76 million unique TCR beta chains across the 550 to 700 repertoires, and roughly 9.9 million of these chains were shared by at least two donors. Raw reads were error-corrected and collapsed into unique sequences by a nearest-neighbor algorithm in which closely related sequences were merged to remove PCR and sequencing errors. V, D and J gene segments were assigned by aligning CDR3 sequences to IMGT reference sequences. For a sequence to be retained, a match of at least six nucleotides was required to both a V gene segment and a J gene segment. Rearrangements were classified as productive when the CDR3 lacked stop codons and remained in frame with V and J, and all other rearrangements were classified as non-productive. CDR3 was defined according to IMGT convention as the region running from the second conserved V-encoded cysteine to the conserved J-encoded phenylalanine. The earlier analysis of 550 to 650 of the donors excluded any sequence lacking an unambiguous match to a single V gene segment. In an earlier analysis of some 590 of the donors, a V segment was called functional when productive rearrangements were above 56.7%, and segregating when the standard deviation between donors exceeded 5%. A statistical classification framework was built to diagnose cytomegalovirus status from the catalog of TCR beta chain sequences. A later analysis assigned V and J genes by comparing TCR nucleotide sequences with IMGT/GENE-DB human TR gene sequences. In a later analysis, CDR3 sequences and most-parsimonious VDJ recombination scenarios were assigned using the TCRdist pipeline. In a later analysis, each TCR beta chain was defined by its CDR3 amino acid sequence together with its V-gene family, and reads lacking a unique V-gene family were excluded. In a later analysis, several hundred highly shared, low-generation-probability nucleotide sequences were removed to address suspected cross-contamination and a sequencing artifact. In a later analysis, a clonal expansion index for each public chain was calculated from normalized within-repertoire ranks of inferred template counts. Generation probabilities in a later analysis came from a VDJ recombination model fitted to out-of-frame rearrangements, and those results were checked against IGoR. A later analysis scored TCR-TCR, TCR-HLA and TCR-CMV co-occurrence with hypergeometric tests, applying a repertoire-size bias correction to TCR pairs. To estimate false discovery rates, a later analysis permuted the HLA or CMV assignments 20 times. In a later analysis, co-occurring TCRs were grouped using DBSCAN, with TCRdist sequence similarity added in when clustering inside HLA-allele-positive subsets. Repertoires with fewer than 30,000 or more than 120,000 public chains were left out of co-occurrence clustering, as were roughly five repertoires with anomalous nucleotide sharing. In TCRdb, the immuneACCESS table is reduced to in-frame sequences with V and J assigned. These tables do not hold every clone; where another copy was compared, an unresolved V gene accounts for under half, and the others remain unexplained. The D gene and trimming were derived from the DNA, and the V and J assignments and clone size from that table. In this sample the table shows about 120,000 clones, 80% to 90% of which occur a single time. The ten most abundant clones make up less than 2% of the sample.

From a lookup of the germline V gene (reference sequence), CDR1 and CDR2 are GTSNPN and SVGIG. Here V drops 1 base and J drops 1 base, and the junction holds 1 base not matched to any gene. The CDR3 covers 14 residues, taking in both the cysteine and the phenylalanine. Of the read, only the CDR3 DNA is kept; its 42 bases are in frame from base 1. Points the paper makes about the study in general: In vitro tests confirmed that a few of the cytomegalovirus-associated TCR beta chains recognize cytomegalovirus antigens. The study gave a list of some 150 TCR beta chains associated with cytomegalovirus. In an earlier analysis of roughly 560 of the donors, most TCR beta V segments were observed in productive rearrangements about 90% or about 30% of the time, broadly matching IMGT annotations. Several of the top co-occurrence clusters appeared to be linked to parvovirus B19, influenza, CMV and Epstein-Barr virus, according to a later analysis. The authors suggested that the approach could potentially be generalized to other disease states and immunological phenotypes. The cohort was sequenced for TCR beta chains only, and without alpha or paired-chain data the features that could be detected were limited. In a later genetic analysis, fewer N-insertions in productive TCRs were reported among donors in an Asian-associated ancestry cluster than the roughly 670-donor mean. Most CMV-associated TCR beta chains appeared to be HLA-restricted in a later analysis, and the HLA associations seemed to be driven largely by CMV exposure. Cytomegalovirus status was reported to be diagnosed by the classifier with high specificity and sensitivity in both the original and validation cohorts. CMV serostatus was the only immune exposure information available for the cohort. Some IMGT-functional V segments, including TRBV6-2 and TRBV6-3, could not be told apart with the 87-base-pair reads, so those segments were excluded. When HLA alleles, especially DR and DQ, strongly co-occurred, attributing TCR associations to individual alleles was difficult. Because HLA typing was unavailable for some donors at each locus, only the typed subset was used in association tests. In a later analysis, HLA-associated TCR beta chains showed more clonal expansion and lower generation probabilities than non-associated chains that were equally common. A cluster of highly shared sequence variants was judged likely to be a technical artifact of the sequencing pipeline. While some public TCRs were present in many individuals, most TCR sequences turned up only very rarely across donors. Approximately 18 rarely observed V segments, including chromosome 9 orphons, were excluded from the earlier analysis of 550 to 700 of the donors because counts were too low. Correlated functional status among segregating V segments might be attributable to linkage disequilibrium, but an unknown experimental factor could not be ruled out. A further reported finding was that TCR beta sequences accurately predicted the HLA-A and HLA-B alleles for most subjects in the first cohort. A later analysis associated approximately 17,000 TCR beta sequences with specific HLA alleles at a false discovery rate of 0.05. In a later analysis, the rate of TCR association differed among HLA loci, with DRB1 alleles having the most associated TCRs and HLA-C alleles having the fewest. In a later genetic analysis, a missense DCLRE1C variant was associated with V-gene and J-gene trimming of TCR beta chains, and the association was replicated in an independent cohort. Sequencing depth was assumed to be roughly uniform across donors in the presence/absence analyses, though that assumption may not hold.

The cohort consisted of 650 to 850 healthy bone marrow donors. At the time of sampling, all cohort members were nominally healthy, though unrecorded immune exposures were likely present. The donor was CMV seronegative and was included in the group of hundreds of seronegative cohort members. Every donor gave a peripheral blood sample, and the peripheral blood mononuclear cells from that sample were used for TCR beta sequencing. Genomic DNA extraction from the blood cell samples was performed with the Qiagen DNeasy Blood Extraction Kit. Turning to this clone: No antigen is known for it. No clone much larger than this one lies a single base away; base qualities are absent.

The sequencing sample was made of PBMCs. This TCR was recovered from a man aged 40-49 years in good health and CMV-seronegative. The chain employs TRBV30 and TRBJ1-2; 9 of the junction bases match TRBD1. The nucleotide sequence is given as TGTGCCTGGAGTGGGGACAGGGATAACTATGGCTACACCTTC. It translates as CAWSGDRDNYGYTF.